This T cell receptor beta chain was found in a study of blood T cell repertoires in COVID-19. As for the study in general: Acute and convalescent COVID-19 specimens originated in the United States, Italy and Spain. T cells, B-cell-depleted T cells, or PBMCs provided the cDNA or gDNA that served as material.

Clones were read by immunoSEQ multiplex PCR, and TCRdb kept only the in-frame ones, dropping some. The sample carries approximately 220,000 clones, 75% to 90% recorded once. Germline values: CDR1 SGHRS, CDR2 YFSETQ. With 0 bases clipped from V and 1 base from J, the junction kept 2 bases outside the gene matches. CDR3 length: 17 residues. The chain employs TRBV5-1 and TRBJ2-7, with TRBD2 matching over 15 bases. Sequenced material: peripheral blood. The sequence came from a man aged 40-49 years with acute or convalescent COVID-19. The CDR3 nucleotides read TGCGCCAGCAGCTTGGGTGGACTAGCGGGGGGGTCCTACGAGCAGTACTTC. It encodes CASSLGGLAGGSYEQYF.